Sequencing of this T cell receptor beta chain was carried out in a study of T cell changes during pregnancy in multiple sclerosis. Measured with immunoSEQ multiplex PCR; TCRdb has only the in-frame clones, and not every one. In the table there are over 75,000 clones, approximately 92% of which are singletons. V shed 5 bases and J 7 bases; nucleotides not matched to a gene: 12. The CDR3 is made up of 17 amino acids. The germline V gene encodes CDR1 MGHDK and CDR2 SYGVNS. The specimen was peripheral blood, collected in the first trimester of pregnancy. The chain joins TRBV25-1 to TRBJ1-6; 9 nucleotides align to TRBD1. The clonotype originates from a female donor with multiple sclerosis, enrolled in a pregnancy study. The DNA of the CDR3 is TGTGCCAGCAGTCGGGCAACAGGGGGCGGATTAAATTCACCCCTCCACTTT. This encodes CASSRATGGGLNSPLHF.